Listed here are 2 T cell receptor beta chains from one sample, sequenced in a study of cytomegalovirus exposure and HLA in healthy donors. PCR primers comprised 60 Vbeta and 13 Jbeta primers. Generated by immunoSEQ multiplex PCR, the TCRdb table keeps only in-frame clones and is missing some. The repertoire has about 120,000 clones, 81% of them found once; the top ten carry 1.5% to 2%. Sequenced material: PBMCs. Receptor source: a man aged 35-49 years in good health and CMV-seronegative.

This clone has only one observation. CDR3 residues: CASSRTSGASYEQYF. As DNA, the CDR3 is TGTGCCAGCAGCCGTACTAGCGGGGCCTCCTACGAGCAGTACTTC. This chain connects TRBV7-2 to TRBJ2-7; 10 bases map to TRBD2. Unmatched junction bases numbered 4, after V lost 5 bases and J lost 0 bases. Germline V CDR1 and CDR2: SGHTA, FQGNSA. The CDR3 runs 15 residues.

V is TRBV6-1 and J is TRBJ2-7; the D gene is possibly TRBD1 (6 bases). The CDR3 runs to 14 residues. CDR1 is MNHNS, CDR2 SASEGT, per germline. The V end lost 6 bases, the J end lost 3 bases, and 15 bases lay between the germline ends. Here the CDR3 reads CASSTGISIYEQYF. CDR3 nucleotide sequence: TGTGCCAGCAGCACAGGGATTTCTATCTACGAGCAGTACTTC.